This T cell receptor (beta chain) was observed in a study of siplizumab effects on memory and regulatory T cells. TCRdb's table, derived via immunoSEQ multiplex PCR, lists solely in-frame clones and lacks some. Of around 65,000 clones in the sample, less than 80% were seen once. With 2 bases removed from V and 4 bases from J, the gap between germline ends came to 14 bases. Germline-derived CDR1 and CDR2 are SGHTA and FQGNSA. The CDR3 is 15 residues long. This TCR was sampled from a human donor in good health. Sequencing was performed on memory CD4+ T cells sorted from blood. The V call is TRBV7-2, the J call TRBJ2-5, with D possibly matching TRBD1 (6 bases). The CDR3 region is CASSLNRAAGETQYF. The CDR3 DNA is TGTGCCAGCAGCTTAAACAGGGCTGCGGGAGAGACCCAGTACTTC. Based on the CDR3 plus reference TRBV7-2 and TRBJ2-5, the full variable domain is GAGVSQSPSNKVTEKGKDVELRCDPISGHTALYWYRQSLGQGLEFLIYFQGNSAPDKSGLPSDRFSAERTGGSVSTLTIQRTQQEDSAVYLCASSLNRAAGETQYFGPGTRLLVL.